A single sample gave rise to the 3 T cell receptor beta chains below, sequenced in a study of blood T cell repertoires in COVID-19. The assay was immunoSEQ multiplex PCR, and TCRdb's table has in-frame clones only and misses some. The table has hundreds of thousands of clones, about 89% seen once. Sequenced material: peripheral blood. Receptors originate from a woman aged 30 to 39 with COVID-19, enrolled during active disease.

The chain employs TRBV5-1 and TRBJ1-3; 8 positions match TRBD1. Losses at the gene ends were 4 bases for V and 7 bases for J; bases not matched to a gene: 10. This CDR3 has 15 amino acids. Germline lookup yields CDR1 SGHRS and CDR2 YFSETQ. The CDR3 loop reads CASSTAGGAGNTIYF. The CDR3 DNA is TGCGCCAGCAGCACAGCAGGGGGCGCGGGGAACACCATATATTTT.

This chain uses TRBV27 with TRBJ2-7; 11 positions match TRBD2. Germline-derived CDR1 and CDR2 are MNHEY and SMNVEV (reference sequence). V lost 0 bases, J lost 6 bases, and 1 base stayed unmatched. This CDR3 contains 14 residues. The CDR3 loop reads CASSLSGTSGEQYV. CDR3 DNA: TGTGCCAGCAGTTTATCAGGGACTAGCGGCGAGCAGTACGTC.

This clone was detected only a few times. The chain carries TRBV19 and TRBJ1-1; D might be TRBD1 (5 bases). The CDR3 covers 13 residues. V was trimmed by 4 bases and J by 4 bases, leaving 10 bases between them. Germline V gene data show CDR1 as LNHDA and CDR2 as SQIVND (reference sequence). The CDR3 sequence is CASSRQPGTEAFF. CDR3 nucleotides: TGTGCCAGTAGTAGACAGCCGGGCACTGAAGCTTTCTTT.